A single sample is the source of the 3 T cell receptor beta chains below, sequenced in a study of CD8 T cells in ankylosing spondylitis. One entry per CDR3 protein results from TCRdb running MiXCR on the 5' RACE reads. The sample consists of approximately 240,000 distinct CDR3 sequences, approximately 10% of them appearing once. Input material: blood, either unsorted or a sorted T cell fraction (not recorded which). The receptors come from a male donor with ankylosing spondylitis or in good health (not recorded which).

Only a few counts were recorded for this clonotype. A clone one base away is much larger, so this may be a read error. The chain links TRBV5-1 to TRBJ1-5, with D perhaps matching TRBD1 (5 bases). Germline CDR1 reads SGHRS; CDR2 reads YFSETQ. The CDR3 is made up of 14 amino acids. DNA for the CDR3: TGCGTCAGCAGCCCCGACGGGGGAACTCAGCCCCAGCATTTT. This encodes CVSSPDGGTQPQHF.

The table lists this clonotype with many counts. The rearrangement joins TRBV20-1 to TRBJ2-3, with D tentatively TRBD2 (6 bases). The CDR3 length is 14 residues. In germline, CDR1 is DFQATT, CDR2 SNEGSKA (reference sequence). V was pared by 7 bases and J by 1 base, with 15 bases between. CDR3 protein: CSVSPASGTDTQYF. In nucleotides, the CDR3 is TGCAGTGTCAGTCCGGCTAGCGGCACAGATACGCAGTATTTT.

The CDR3 region is CASSLMDSDGYTF. In DNA, the CDR3 is TGTGCCAGCAGCTTAATGGACAGCGATGGCTACACCTTC. The J gene is TRBJ1-2, the V gene TRBV7-9; a possible D gene is TRBD1 (6 bases). CDR1 and CDR2 (germline): SEHNR, FQNEAQ (reference sequence). V shed 2 bases and J shed 6 bases, with 10 bases lying between them. The CDR3 is made up of 13 amino acids.